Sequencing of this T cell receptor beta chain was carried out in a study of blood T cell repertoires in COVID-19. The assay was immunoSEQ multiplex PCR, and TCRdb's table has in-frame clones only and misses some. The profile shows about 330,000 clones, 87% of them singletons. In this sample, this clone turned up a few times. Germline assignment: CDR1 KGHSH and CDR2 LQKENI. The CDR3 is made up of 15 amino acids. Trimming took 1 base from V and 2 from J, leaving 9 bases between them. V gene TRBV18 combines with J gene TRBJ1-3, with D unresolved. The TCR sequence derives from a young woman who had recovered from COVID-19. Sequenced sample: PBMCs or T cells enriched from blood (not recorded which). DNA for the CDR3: TGTGCCAGCTCACCACTGGGAGCAACTGGAAACACCATATATTTT. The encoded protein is CASSPLGATGNTIYF.